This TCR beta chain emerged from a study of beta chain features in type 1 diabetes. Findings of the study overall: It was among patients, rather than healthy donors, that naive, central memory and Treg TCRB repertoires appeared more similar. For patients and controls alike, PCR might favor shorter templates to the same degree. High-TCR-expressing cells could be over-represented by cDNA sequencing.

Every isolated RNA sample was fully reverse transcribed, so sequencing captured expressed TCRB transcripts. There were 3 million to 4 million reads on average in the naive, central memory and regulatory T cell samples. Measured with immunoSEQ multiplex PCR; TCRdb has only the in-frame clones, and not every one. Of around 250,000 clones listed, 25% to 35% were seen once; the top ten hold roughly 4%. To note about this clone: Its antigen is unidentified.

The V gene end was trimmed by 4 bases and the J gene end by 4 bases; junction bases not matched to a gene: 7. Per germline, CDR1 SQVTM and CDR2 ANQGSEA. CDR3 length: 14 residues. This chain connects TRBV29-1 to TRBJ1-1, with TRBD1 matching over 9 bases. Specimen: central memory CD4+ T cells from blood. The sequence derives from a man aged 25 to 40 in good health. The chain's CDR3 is CSVAMTGGRTEAFF. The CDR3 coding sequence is TGCAGCGTTGCTATGACAGGGGGTCGCACTGAAGCTTTCTTT.